Shown below are 21 T cell receptor beta chains from a single sample sequenced in a study of regulatory T cells in long-lasting Graves disease. Investigators prepared the TCR beta libraries by applying iRepertoire HTBI primers and Arm-PCR of CDR3 regions. TCRdb passed the multiplex PCR reads through MiXCR, listing each CDR3 protein once. The sample records over 500,000 distinct CDR3 sequences, 15% to 20% being singletons. Time point specified: newly diagnosed GD, antithyroid drugs for less than 3 months. PBMC-extracted RNA yielded the TCR library. The sample also formed part of further work on T cells in Graves' hyperthyroidism and ophthalmopathy.

The sample in question was peripheral blood mononuclear cells (PBMCs), obtained at new diagnosis, from a patient treated with antithyroid drugs. These receptors all come from a man between 18 and 29 years old with Graves disease.

The rearrangement uses TRBV18 and TRBJ2-3; 8 nucleotides line up with TRBD1. From germline, CDR1 is KGHSH and CDR2 LQKENI. The CDR3 runs to 16 residues. V shed 0 bases, J shed 10 bases, and the junction held 12 bases outside the gene matches. The CDR3: CASSPPGRGRWDAQYF. As DNA, the CDR3 is TGTGCCAGCTCACCACCGGGCAGGGGGCGCTGGGATGCGCAGTATTTT.

Ten or more counts support this clonotype. The chain links TRBV20-1 to TRBJ2-1; TRBD2 agrees at 9 bases. Germline CDR1 DFQATT, CDR2 SNEGSKA (reference sequence). V shed 6 bases and J 0 bases; nucleotides not matched to a gene: 3. The CDR3 runs 14 residues. CDR3 coding DNA: TGCAGTGCCCCACTAGCGGGCTCCTACAATGAGCAGTTCTTC. This translates into CSAPLAGSYNEQFF.

The V and J genes are TRBV11-2 and TRBJ1-3, with D possibly being TRBD1 (5 bases). The CDR3 is 16 amino acids. The V gene's germline CDR1 is SGHAT and CDR2 FQNNGV. Trimming took off 5 bases at V and 0 bases at J, with 14 bases between the two ends. Here the CDR3 reads CASSRSEGLSGNTIYF. CDR3 nucleotides: TGTGCCAGCAGCCGATCTGAGGGGCTCTCTGGAAACACCATATATTTT.

In this sample, this clonotype turned up many times. The chain joins TRBV28 to TRBJ2-7; D unresolved. In germline, CDR1 is MDHEN, CDR2 SYDVKM. This CDR3 contains 11 residues. Trimming stripped 5 bases from V and 3 bases from J, with 5 bases between. CDR3 DNA sequence: TGTGCCAGCAGTCTCCTCTACGAGCAGTACTTC. Residues: CASSLLYEQYF.

This clonotype was counted at least ten times. CDR3 DNA sequence: TGTGCCAGCAGTTTAAACCATTTTACGACTGTGGGGGACACTGAAGCTTTCTTT. Amino acid sequence: CASSLNHFTTVGDTEAFF. The chain couples TRBV27 to TRBJ1-1; tentative D call: TRBD1 (5 bases). Germline loops: CDR1 MNHEY, CDR2 SMNVEV (reference sequence). Trimming stripped 2 bases from V and 3 bases from J, with 22 bases between. The length of the CDR3 is 18 residues.

This clonotype was seen only a few times. DNA for the CDR3: TGCGCCAGCAGCCACAAGACCGCCCCCGGGTCCAACTATGGCTACACCTTC. Amino acids: CASSHKTAPGSNYGYTF. V and J are TRBV4-1 and TRBJ1-2, with D unclear. Trimming shortened V by 3 bases and J by 2 bases, and 19 bases separated the two germline ends. The CDR3 sequence is 17 residues long. Germline CDR1 and CDR2: MGHRA and YSYEKL.

The genes are TRBV25-1 and TRBJ1-6; D gene ambiguous. Trimming took off 6 bases at V and 0 bases at J, with 6 bases between the two ends. CDR1 is MGHDK and CDR2 is SYGVNS in the germline V gene. The CDR3 sequence is 14 residues long. CDR3 amino acids: CASRTSSYNSPLHF. CDR3 in DNA: TGTGCCAGCAGAACTTCCTCCTATAATTCACCCCTCCACTTT.

With respect to this clonotype: Possible read error: a much larger clone is one base away. A read error is likely, as this CDR3 ends without the conserved phenylalanine or tryptophan. V and J are TRBV12-3 or TRBV12-4 and TRBJ1-2; D is unresolved. The V and J ends lost 8 bases and 3 bases respectively, with 10 bases between them. The CDR3 length is 12 residues. The CDR3: CASYGEDYGYTL. The CDR3 DNA follows: TGTGCCAGCTATGGTGAGGACTATGGCTACACCCTC.

Turning to this clonotype: Since a much larger clone is just one base distant, this may be a read error. J is TRBJ2-7 and V is TRBV6-1; D tentatively fits TRBD1 or TRBD2 (5 bases each). V was cut by 8 bases and J by 6 bases, with 17 bases left in between. The germline CDR1 and CDR2 sequences are MNHNS and SASEGT. This CDR3 spans 13 amino acids. The CDR3 DNA is TGTGCCAGCCTTACCCGGGACCTTTGCGAGCAGTACTTC. Translation: CASLTRDLCEQYF.

There are a few counts of this clonotype. The chain employs TRBV18 and TRBJ2-7, with D perhaps matching TRBD1 (5 bases). Germline V gene sequence: CDR1 KGHSH, CDR2 LQKENI. With 1 base removed from V and 2 bases from J, the gap between germline ends came to 12 bases. CDR3 size: 15 residues. The CDR3 coding sequence is TGTGCCAGCTCACCACGGGGCAGGGATCCCTACGAGCAGTACTTC. Amino acids: CASSPRGRDPYEQYF.

The gene calls are TRBV28 and TRBJ2-1; TRBD2 agrees at 13 bases. Unmatched junction bases numbered 3, after V lost 6 bases and J lost 7 bases. This CDR3 has 14 amino acids. Germline-derived CDR1 and CDR2 are MDHEN and SYDVKM. CDR3 region: CASRGTSGTNEQFF. CDR3 in DNA: TGTGCCAGCAGGGGGACTAGCGGGACTAATGAGCAGTTCTTC.

This sequence joins TRBV20-1 and TRBJ1-5; 8 bases are shared with TRBD1. Germline CDR1 and CDR2: DFQATT and SNEGSKA (reference sequence). The CDR3 runs to 19 residues. V gave up 6 bases and J gave up 0 bases; unmatched junction bases: 19. The CDR3 protein is CSAQEVRDRLSYSNQPQHF. The CDR3 DNA follows: TGCAGTGCCCAAGAAGTCCGGGACAGGCTATCCTATAGCAATCAGCCCCAGCATTTT.

This chain joins TRBV28 and TRBJ2-7, with a tentative D call TRBD2 (6 bases). V gave up 4 bases and J gave up 3 bases, with 13 bases separating them. Germline CDR1 reads MDHEN; CDR2 reads SYDVKM. The CDR3 is 14 amino acids. CDR3 nucleotides: TGTGCCAGCAGTTCTAGCGCGTGGGGCTACGAGCAGTACTTC. Protein sequence: CASSSSAWGYEQYF.

This clonotype was recorded a few times. The rearrangement links TRBV20-1 to TRBJ2-7; weak D call: TRBD1 (5 bases). Trimming took 0 bases from V and 2 from J, leaving 14 bases between them. The CDR3 has 15 amino acids. From germline, CDR1 is DFQATT and CDR2 SNEGSKA (reference sequence). CDR3 nucleotide sequence: TGCAGTGCTAGAGATTGGACACGGCGAGCCTACGAGCAGTACTTC. Its translation: CSARDWTRRAYEQYF.

This clonotype was detected only a few times. V and J are TRBV5-6 and TRBJ1-2; unclear D gene. Trimming took 1 base from V and 3 from J, leaving 10 bases between them. The CDR3 is 14 amino acids. Germline V gene sequence: CDR1 SGHDT, CDR2 YYEEEE. The CDR3 here is CASSLSVADYGYTF. Here the CDR3 DNA reads TGTGCCAGCAGCTTGTCCGTAGCGGACTATGGCTACACCTTC.

This clonotype was observed many times. The chain is built from TRBV19 and TRBJ2-7; the match to TRBD2 covers 9 bases. V dropped 9 bases and J dropped 3; count of bases not matched to a gene: 6. CDR1 and CDR2 from the germline V gene are LNHDA and SQIVND (reference sequence). The CDR3 totals 13 residues. This CDR3 is CASSISGSYEQYF. The CDR3 DNA reads TGTGCCAGCAGCATTAGCGGGAGCTACGAGCAGTACTTC.

The chain combines TRBV30 with TRBJ2-3, with D possibly matching TRBD1 (6 bases). V was trimmed by 1 base and J by 6 bases, leaving 8 bases between them. The CDR3 covers 12 residues. Germline CDR1 GTSNPN, CDR2 SVGIG (reference sequence). CDR3 protein: CAWSGGQDTQYF. DNA for the CDR3: TGTGCCTGGAGTGGGGGGCAGGATACGCAGTATTTT.

This clonotype was recorded at least ten times. The rearrangement links TRBV2 to TRBJ2-7; D possibly matches TRBD1 or TRBD2 (6 bases each). The germline V gene has CDR1 SNHLY and CDR2 FYNNEI. The CDR3 spans 12 residues. Trimming pared 8 bases from V and 2 bases from J, leaving 10 bases between. The CDR3 bases are TGTGCCAGCTCGGAGGGGGCCTACGAGCAGTACTTC. Translated, it gives CASSEGAYEQYF.

This clonotype showed up just a few times. The chain carries TRBV18 and TRBJ2-2, with D maybe TRBD2 (5 bases). Germline-derived CDR1 and CDR2 are KGHSH and LQKENI. The CDR3 is 15 residues long. The V and J ends lost 6 bases and 4 bases respectively, with 15 bases between them. CDR3 sequence: CASSPRTEVTGELFF. Written as DNA, the CDR3 is TGTGCCAGCTCTCCCAGGACGGAGGTCACCGGGGAGCTGTTTTTT.

At least ten counts were recorded for this clonotype. The chain is built from TRBV6-1 and TRBJ2-7; possibly TRBD1 for D (6 bases). CDR1 and CDR2 from the germline V gene are MNHNS and SASEGT. The CDR3 has 15 amino acids. Trimming removed 1 base at V and 4 bases at J, with 14 bases between. CDR3 amino acids: CASSEVPGALYEQYF. The CDR3 DNA is TGTGCCAGCAGTGAAGTCCCAGGGGCCCTATACGAGCAGTACTTC.

This clonotype was recorded once. J is TRBJ1-5 and V is TRBV5-1; D is possibly TRBD1 (5 bases). There are 18 residues in the CDR3. V was shortened by 4 bases and J by 0 bases, with 20 bases between the two germline ends. Germline CDR1 reads SGHRS; CDR2 reads YFSETQ. The DNA for the CDR3 is TGCGCCAGCAGCCCAGGAAGTGTCGTGGGGGGTAGCAATCAGCCCCAGCATTTT. It is translated as CASSPGSVVGGSNQPQHF. The full variable domain, with the rest looked up from reference TRBV5-1 and TRBJ1-5, is KAGVTQTPRYLIKTRGQQVTLSCSPISGHRSVSWYQQTPGQGLQFLFEYFSETQRNKGNFPGRFSGRQFSNSRSEMNVSTLELGDSALYLCASSPGSVVGGSNQPQHFGDGTRLSIL.